The source of this T cell receptor (beta chain) is a study of blood T cell repertoires in COVID-19. Study details: Sites across the United States, Italy and Spain contributed samples from acute and convalescent COVID-19.

Trimming stripped 5 bases from V and 0 bases from J, with 11 bases between. The CDR3 is made up of 15 amino acids. CDR1 is MNHNY, CDR2 SVGAGI, per germline (reference sequence). As processed by the authors: It was from reference gene primer amplification that nucleated cell counts were estimated. Method: immunoSEQ multiplex PCR; TCRdb's copy keeps in-frame clones and lacks some. For V, J and clone size, that table is used; D and trimming come from the DNA. The table has 75,000 to 80,000 clones, about 88% seen once. Source material: peripheral blood. This chain uses TRBV6-6 with TRBJ1-3; possible D gene TRBD1, 5 bases. The TCR was taken from a human donor in a cohort sampled during active COVID-19. In DNA form, the CDR3 reads TGTGCCAGCAGTGGCGGGACCTACTCTGGAAACACCATATATTTT. Translation gives CASSGGTYSGNTIYF.